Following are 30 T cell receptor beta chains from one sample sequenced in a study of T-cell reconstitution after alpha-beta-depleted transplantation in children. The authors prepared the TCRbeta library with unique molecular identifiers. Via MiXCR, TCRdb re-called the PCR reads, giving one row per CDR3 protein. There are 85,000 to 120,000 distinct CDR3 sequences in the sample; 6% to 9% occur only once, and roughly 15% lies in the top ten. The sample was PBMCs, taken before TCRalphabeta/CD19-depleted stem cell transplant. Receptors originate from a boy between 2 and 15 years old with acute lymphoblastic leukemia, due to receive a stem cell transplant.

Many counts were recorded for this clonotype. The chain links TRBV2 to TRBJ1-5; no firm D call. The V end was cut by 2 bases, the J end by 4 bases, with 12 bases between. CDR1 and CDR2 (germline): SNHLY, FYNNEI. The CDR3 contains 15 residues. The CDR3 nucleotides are TGTGCCAGCAGTGAAACCCGGACCGTGAATCAGCCCCAGCATTTT. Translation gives CASSETRTVNQPQHF.

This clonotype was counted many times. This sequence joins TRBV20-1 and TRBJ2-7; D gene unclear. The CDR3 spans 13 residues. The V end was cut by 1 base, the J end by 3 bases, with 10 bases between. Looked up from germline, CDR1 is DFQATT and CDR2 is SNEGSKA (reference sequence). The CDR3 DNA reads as TGCAGTGCTAGAGGGGAACAAGACTACGAGCAGTACTTC. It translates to CSARGEQDYEQYF.

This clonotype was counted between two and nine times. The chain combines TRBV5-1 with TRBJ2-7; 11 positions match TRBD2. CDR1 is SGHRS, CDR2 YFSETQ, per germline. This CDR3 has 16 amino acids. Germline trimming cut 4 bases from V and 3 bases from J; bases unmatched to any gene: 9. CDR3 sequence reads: CASSVNSGGAVYEQYF. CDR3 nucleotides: TGCGCCAGCAGCGTGAATAGCGGGGGGGCCGTCTACGAGCAGTACTTC.

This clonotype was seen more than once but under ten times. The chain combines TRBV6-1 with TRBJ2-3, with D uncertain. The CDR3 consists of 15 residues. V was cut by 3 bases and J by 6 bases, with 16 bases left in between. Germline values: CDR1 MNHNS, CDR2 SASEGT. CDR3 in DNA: TGTGCCAGCAGTGAGGGCAGGCCAGTCGCCGATACGCAGTATTTT. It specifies CASSEGRPVADTQYF.

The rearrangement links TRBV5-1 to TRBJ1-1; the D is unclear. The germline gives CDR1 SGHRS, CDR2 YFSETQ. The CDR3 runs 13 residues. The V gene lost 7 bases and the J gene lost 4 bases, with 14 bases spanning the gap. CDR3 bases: TGCGCCAGCCAGGACGGAATGGGCACTGAAGCTTTCTTT. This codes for CASQDGMGTEAFF.

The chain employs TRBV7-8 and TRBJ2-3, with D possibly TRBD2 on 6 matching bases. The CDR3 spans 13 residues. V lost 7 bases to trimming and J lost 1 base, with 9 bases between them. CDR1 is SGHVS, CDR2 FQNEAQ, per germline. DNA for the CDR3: TGTGCCAGCACCCCGGGGGGCACAGATACGCAGTATTTT. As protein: CASTPGGTDTQYF.

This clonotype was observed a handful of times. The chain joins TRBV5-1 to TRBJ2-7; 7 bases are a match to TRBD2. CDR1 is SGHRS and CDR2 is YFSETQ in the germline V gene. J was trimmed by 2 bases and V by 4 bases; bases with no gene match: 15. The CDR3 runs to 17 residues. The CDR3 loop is CASSPREGRVGTYEQYF. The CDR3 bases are TGCGCCAGCAGCCCCCGAGAAGGGAGGGTAGGAACCTACGAGCAGTACTTC.

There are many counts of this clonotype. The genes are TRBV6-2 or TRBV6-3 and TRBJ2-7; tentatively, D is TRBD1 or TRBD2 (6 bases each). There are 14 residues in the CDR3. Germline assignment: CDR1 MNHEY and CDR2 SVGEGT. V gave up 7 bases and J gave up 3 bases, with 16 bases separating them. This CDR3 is CASNPGGGGYEQYF. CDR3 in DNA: TGTGCCAGCAATCCAGGAGGGGGAGGCTACGAGCAGTACTTC.

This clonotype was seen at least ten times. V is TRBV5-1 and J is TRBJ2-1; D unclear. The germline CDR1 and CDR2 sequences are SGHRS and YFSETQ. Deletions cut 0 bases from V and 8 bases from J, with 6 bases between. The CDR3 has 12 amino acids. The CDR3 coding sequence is TGCGCCAGCAGCTTGGAAGGATATGAGCAGTTCTTC. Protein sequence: CASSLEGYEQFF.

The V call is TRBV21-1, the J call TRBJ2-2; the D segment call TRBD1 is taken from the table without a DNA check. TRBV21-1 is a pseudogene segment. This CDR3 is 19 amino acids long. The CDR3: CASSKAKPTRQGRTGELFF. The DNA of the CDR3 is TGTGCCAGCAGCAAAGCAAAGCCTACCCGACAGGGGCGGACCGGGGAGCTGTTTTTT.

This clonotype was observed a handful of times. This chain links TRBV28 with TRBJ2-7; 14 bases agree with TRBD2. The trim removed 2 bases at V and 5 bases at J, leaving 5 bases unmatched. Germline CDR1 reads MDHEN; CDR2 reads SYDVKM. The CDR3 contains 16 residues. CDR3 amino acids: CASSLVTSGGANEQYF. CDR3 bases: TGTGCCAGCAGTTTAGTGACTAGCGGGGGGGCCAACGAGCAGTACTTC.

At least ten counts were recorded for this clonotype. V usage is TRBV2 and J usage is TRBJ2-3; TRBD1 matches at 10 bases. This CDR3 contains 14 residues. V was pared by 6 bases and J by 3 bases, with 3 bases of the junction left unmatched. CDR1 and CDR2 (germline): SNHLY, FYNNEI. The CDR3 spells CASSRQGATDTQYF. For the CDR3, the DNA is TGTGCCAGCAGCCGACAGGGGGCAACAGATACGCAGTATTTT.

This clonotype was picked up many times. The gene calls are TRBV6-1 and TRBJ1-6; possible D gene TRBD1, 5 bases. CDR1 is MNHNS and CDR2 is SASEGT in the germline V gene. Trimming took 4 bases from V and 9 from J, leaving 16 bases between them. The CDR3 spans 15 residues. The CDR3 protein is CASSADSGAVSPLHF. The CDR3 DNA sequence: TGTGCCAGCAGTGCTGACAGTGGGGCCGTTTCACCCCTCCACTTT.

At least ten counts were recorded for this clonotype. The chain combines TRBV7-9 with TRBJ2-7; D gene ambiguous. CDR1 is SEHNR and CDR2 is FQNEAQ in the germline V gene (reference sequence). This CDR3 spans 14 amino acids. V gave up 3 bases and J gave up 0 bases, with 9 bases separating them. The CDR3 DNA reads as TGTGCCAGCAGCTTGAAAGGGAACTCCTACGAGCAGTACTTC. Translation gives CASSLKGNSYEQYF.

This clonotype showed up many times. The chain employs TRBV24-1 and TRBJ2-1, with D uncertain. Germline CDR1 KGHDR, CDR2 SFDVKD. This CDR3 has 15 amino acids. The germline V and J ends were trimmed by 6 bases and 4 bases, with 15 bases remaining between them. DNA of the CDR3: TGTGCCACCAGTCCGGCGGCCTCGAGGTACAATGAGCAGTTCTTC. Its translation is CATSPAASRYNEQFF.

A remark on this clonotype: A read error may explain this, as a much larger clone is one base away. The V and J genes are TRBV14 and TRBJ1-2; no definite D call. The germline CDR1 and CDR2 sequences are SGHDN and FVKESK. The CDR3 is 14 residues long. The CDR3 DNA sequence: TGTGCCAGCAGCCAAGACCCAGCTAACTATGGCTGCACCTTC. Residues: CASSQDPANYGCTF.

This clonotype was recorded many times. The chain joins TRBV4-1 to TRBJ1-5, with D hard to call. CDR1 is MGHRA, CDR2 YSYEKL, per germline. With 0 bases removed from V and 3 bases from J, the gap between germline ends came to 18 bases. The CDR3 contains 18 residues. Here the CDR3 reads CASSQDTKSYSSNQPQHF. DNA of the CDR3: TGCGCCAGCAGCCAAGATACCAAGTCCTATAGTTCCAATCAGCCCCAGCATTTT.

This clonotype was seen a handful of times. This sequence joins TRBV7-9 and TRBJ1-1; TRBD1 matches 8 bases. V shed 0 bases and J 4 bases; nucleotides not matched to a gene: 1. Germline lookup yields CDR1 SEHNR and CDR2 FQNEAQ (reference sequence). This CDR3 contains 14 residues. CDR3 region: CASSLAQGATEAFF. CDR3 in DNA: TGTGCCAGCAGCTTAGCGCAGGGGGCCACTGAAGCTTTCTTT.

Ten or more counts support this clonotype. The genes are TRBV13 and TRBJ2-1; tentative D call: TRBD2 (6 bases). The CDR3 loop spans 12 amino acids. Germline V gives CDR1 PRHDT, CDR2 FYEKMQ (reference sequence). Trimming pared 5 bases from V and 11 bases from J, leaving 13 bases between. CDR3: CASSGAREQQFF. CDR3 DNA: TGTGCCAGCAGCGGAGCCCGGGAGCAGCAGTTCTTC.

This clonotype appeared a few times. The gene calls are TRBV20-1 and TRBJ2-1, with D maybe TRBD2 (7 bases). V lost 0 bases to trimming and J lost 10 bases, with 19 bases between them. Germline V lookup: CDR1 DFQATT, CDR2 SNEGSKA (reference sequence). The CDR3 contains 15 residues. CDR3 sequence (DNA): TGCAGTGCTAGAGAAGGGGGGTGGATGGGGGGGGAGCAGTTCTTC. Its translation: CSAREGGWMGGEQFF.

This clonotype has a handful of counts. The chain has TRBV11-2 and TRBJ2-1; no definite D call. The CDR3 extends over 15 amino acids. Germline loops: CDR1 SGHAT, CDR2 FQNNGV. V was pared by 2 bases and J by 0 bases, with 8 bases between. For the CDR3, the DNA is TGTGCCAGCAGCTTAACTCTCAACTCCTACAATGAGCAGTTCTTC. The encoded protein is CASSLTLNSYNEQFF.

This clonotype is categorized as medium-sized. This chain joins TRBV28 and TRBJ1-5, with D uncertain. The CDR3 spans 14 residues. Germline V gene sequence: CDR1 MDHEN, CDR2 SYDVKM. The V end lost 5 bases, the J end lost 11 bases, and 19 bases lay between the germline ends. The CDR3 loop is CASSKRSAGEAQHF. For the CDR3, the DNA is TGTGCCAGCAGTAAGAGATCCGCCGGGGAGGCCCAGCATTTT.

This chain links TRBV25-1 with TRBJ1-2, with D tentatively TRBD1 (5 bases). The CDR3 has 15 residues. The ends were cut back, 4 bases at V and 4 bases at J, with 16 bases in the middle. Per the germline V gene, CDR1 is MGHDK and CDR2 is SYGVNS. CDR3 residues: CASSAWGGRGYGYTF. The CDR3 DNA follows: TGTGCCAGCAGTGCCTGGGGGGGAAGGGGCTATGGCTACACCTTC.

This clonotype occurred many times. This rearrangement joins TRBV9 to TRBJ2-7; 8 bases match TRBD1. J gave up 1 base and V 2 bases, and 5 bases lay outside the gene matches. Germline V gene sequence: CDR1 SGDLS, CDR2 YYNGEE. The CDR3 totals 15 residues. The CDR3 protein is CASSVGQGVSYEQYF. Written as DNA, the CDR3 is TGTGCCAGCAGCGTCGGACAGGGAGTATCCTACGAGCAGTACTTC.

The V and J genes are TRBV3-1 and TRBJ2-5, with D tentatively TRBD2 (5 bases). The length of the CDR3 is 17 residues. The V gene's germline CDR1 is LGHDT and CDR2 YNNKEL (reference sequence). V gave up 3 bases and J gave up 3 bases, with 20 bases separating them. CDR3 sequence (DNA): TGTGCCAGCAGCCAGGTACTTAGGACTGCCCACAAAGAGACCCAGTACTTC. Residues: CASSQVLRTAHKETQYF.

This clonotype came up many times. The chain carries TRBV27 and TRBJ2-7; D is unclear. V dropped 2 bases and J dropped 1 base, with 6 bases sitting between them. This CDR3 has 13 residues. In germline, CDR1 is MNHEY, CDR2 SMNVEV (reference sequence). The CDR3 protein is CASSLGRSYEQYF. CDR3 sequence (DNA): TGTGCCAGCAGTTTAGGACGGTCCTACGAGCAGTACTTC.

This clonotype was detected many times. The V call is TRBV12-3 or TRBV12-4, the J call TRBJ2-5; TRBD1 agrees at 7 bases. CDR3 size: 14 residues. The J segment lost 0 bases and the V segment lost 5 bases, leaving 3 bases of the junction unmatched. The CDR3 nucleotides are TGTGCCAGCAGTCCGGGACAGCACCAAGAGACCCAGTACTTC. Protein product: CASSPGQHQETQYF.

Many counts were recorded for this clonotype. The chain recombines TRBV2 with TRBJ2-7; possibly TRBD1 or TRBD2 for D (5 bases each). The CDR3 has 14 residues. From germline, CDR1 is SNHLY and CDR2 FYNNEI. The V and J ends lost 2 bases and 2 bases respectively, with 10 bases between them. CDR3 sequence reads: CASSELGVTYEQYF. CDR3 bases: TGTGCCAGCAGTGAACTGGGGGTCACCTACGAGCAGTACTTC.

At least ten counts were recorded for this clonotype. CDR3 sequence reads: CASSQGGGGEQYF. CDR3 sequence (DNA): TGTGCCAGCAGCCAAGGAGGAGGGGGTGAGCAGTACTTC. The rearrangement joins TRBV3-1 to TRBJ2-7; D tentatively reads TRBD1 or TRBD2 (6 bases each). CDR3 size: 13 residues. Germline CDR1 LGHDT, CDR2 YNNKEL (reference sequence). V was cut by 1 base and J by 7 bases, with 11 bases left in between.

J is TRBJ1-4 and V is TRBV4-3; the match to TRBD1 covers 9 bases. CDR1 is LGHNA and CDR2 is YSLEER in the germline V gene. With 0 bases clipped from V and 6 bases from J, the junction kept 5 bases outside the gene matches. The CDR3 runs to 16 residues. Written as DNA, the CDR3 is TGCGCCAGCAGCCAAGAAACCGGGACAGGGTATGAAAAACTGTTTTTT. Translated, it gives CASSQETGTGYEKLFF.